One and the same sample provided the 32 T cell receptor beta chains below, sequenced in a study of blood T cell repertoires in COVID-19. The method was immunoSEQ multiplex PCR; TCRdb's version includes in-frame clones alone and lacks a portion of them. The sample holds over 95,000 clones, 75% to 90% seen once. The source material was peripheral blood. The receptors stem from an older woman with COVID-19, enrolled during active disease.

The chain carries TRBV9 and TRBJ2-4; D perhaps matches TRBD1 (5 bases). The V end lost 4 bases, the J end lost 10 bases, and 21 bases lay between the germline ends. The CDR3 covers 15 residues. Germline V CDR1 and CDR2: SGDLS, YYNGEE. The CDR3 DNA is TGTGCCAGCAGCCCAATGACCGAGGACATCGGAATTCAGTACTTC. Amino acids: CASSPMTEDIGIQYF. The full variable domain, in which reference TRBV9 and TRBJ2-4 provide the parts outside the CDR3, is DSGVTQTPKHLITATGQRVTLRCSPRSGDLSVYWYQQSLDQGLQFLIQYYNGEERAKGNILERFSAQQFPDLHSELNLSSLELGDSALYFCASSPMTEDIGIQYFGAGTRLSVL.

The chain couples TRBV2 to TRBJ2-7; D might be TRBD2 (5 bases). The CDR3 is 12 amino acids. V was shortened by 7 bases and J by 4 bases, with 11 bases between the two germline ends. The V gene's germline CDR1 is SNHLY and CDR2 FYNNEI. CDR3 coding DNA: TGTGCCAGCAAAAAAACGGGGTACGAGCAGTACTTC. Its translation is CASKKTGYEQYF.

This chain links TRBV6-5 with TRBJ1-1, with D possibly matching TRBD1 (6 bases). CDR1 and CDR2 (germline): MNHEY, SVGAGI. Trimming removed 2 bases from V and 4 bases from J, with 17 bases in between. CDR3 length equals 16 residues. The CDR3 region is CASSYEVGTRRTEAFF. For the CDR3, the DNA is TGTGCCAGCAGTTACGAGGTCGGGACAAGGCGCACTGAAGCTTTCTTT.

The chain recombines TRBV6-5 with TRBJ2-1, with a weak D call TRBD2 (6 bases). Germline V lookup: CDR1 MNHEY, CDR2 SVGAGI. The V gene lost 2 bases and the J gene lost 2 bases, with 10 bases spanning the gap. This CDR3 is 15 amino acids long. CDR3 coding DNA: TGTGCCAGCAGTTACCGGGGGTTCGCCTACAATGAGCAGTTCTTC. It yields the protein CASSYRGFAYNEQFF.

The chain recombines TRBV5-1 with TRBJ1-4; D gene unclear. Deletions cut 0 bases from V and 8 bases from J, with 11 bases between. This CDR3 spans 14 amino acids. The germline V gene has CDR1 SGHRS and CDR2 YFSETQ. CDR3 sequence reads: CASSLDTGREKLFF. The CDR3 coding sequence is TGCGCCAGCAGCTTGGACACCGGGAGGGAAAAACTGTTTTTT.

The chain recombines TRBV30 with TRBJ1-2; TRBD1 aligns across 9 bases. CDR1 and CDR2 (germline): GTSNPN, SVGIG (reference sequence). With V trimmed by 5 bases and J by 8 bases, 3 bases remained unmatched. This CDR3 has 11 amino acids. Written as DNA, the CDR3 is TGTGCCTGGGCGGGACAGGGAGGCTACACCTTC. Its protein product is CAWAGQGGYTF.

The chain combines TRBV6-5 with TRBJ1-4, with TRBD1 matching 7 bases. Trimming at V came to 8 bases and at J to 8 bases, leaving 8 bases not matched to a gene. The germline gives CDR1 MNHEY, CDR2 SVGAGI. This CDR3 contains 13 residues. In DNA, the CDR3 is TGTGCCAGCCGACGACAGGGAGCCGAAAAACTGTTTTTT. Translated: CASRRQGAEKLFF.

The gene calls are TRBV5-6 and TRBJ2-5, with a tentative D call TRBD2 (5 bases). Deletions cut 1 base from V and 7 bases from J, with 14 bases between. Germline loops: CDR1 SGHDT, CDR2 YYEEEE. The CDR3 extends over 14 amino acids. This CDR3 reads CASSLSRTEGTQYF. CDR3 nucleotide sequence: TGTGCCAGCAGCTTGAGTAGAACAGAGGGGACCCAGTACTTC.

This rearrangement joins TRBV6-2 or TRBV6-3 to TRBJ1-2, with D unclear. V gave up 2 bases and J gave up 7 bases, with 8 bases separating them. Per germline, CDR1 MNHEY and CDR2 SVGEGT. The CDR3 loop spans 12 amino acids. The CDR3: CASSYGLGGYTF. The CDR3 DNA reads as TGTGCCAGCAGTTACGGACTGGGTGGCTACACCTTC.

The CDR3 DNA is TGTGCCAGCAGCCCCGGGACAGGGGGCAACTCTGGAAACACCATATATTTT. This translates into CASSPGTGGNSGNTIYF. The chain joins TRBV3-1 (or the pseudogene TRBV3-2) to TRBJ1-3; 12 nucleotides agree with TRBD1. CDR1 is LGHDT and CDR2 is YNNKEL in the germline V gene (reference sequence). Trimming took 4 bases from V and 0 from J; bases not matched to a gene: 4. The CDR3 has 17 amino acids.

J is TRBJ2-2 and V is TRBV2, with TRBD1 as a possible D gene (6 bases). CDR1 is SNHLY and CDR2 is FYNNEI in the germline V gene. This CDR3 comprises 15 residues. V was cut by 5 bases and J by 0 bases, with 10 bases left in between. The CDR3 DNA sequence: TGTGCCAGCAGTCTACAGGGTTCGAACACCGGGGAGCTGTTTTTT. It is translated as CASSLQGSNTGELFF.

This chain joins TRBV5-1 and TRBJ1-1, with D maybe TRBD1 (5 bases). The V end was cut by 0 bases, the J end by 1 base, with 10 bases between. Looked up from germline, CDR1 is SGHRS and CDR2 is YFSETQ. CDR3 size: 15 residues. The CDR3 nucleotides read TGCGCCAGCAGCTTGGGCGGGGACCGGAACACTGAAGCTTTCTTT. Encoded protein: CASSLGGDRNTEAFF.

This chain links TRBV7-3 with TRBJ2-1, with TRBD1 identical over 11 bases. CDR1 and CDR2 from the germline V gene are SGHTA and FQGTGA. The CDR3 sequence is 18 residues long. V was pared by 1 base and J by 5 bases, with 10 bases of the junction left unmatched. The CDR3 here is CASSLRTTGTGGNNEQFF. As DNA, the CDR3 is TGTGCCAGCAGCTTAAGAACCACCGGGACAGGGGGGAACAATGAGCAGTTCTTC.

A note on this clone: A read error may account for a junction end that differs from germline. The rearrangement joins TRBV7-9 to TRBJ2-1; no firm D call. There are 15 residues in the CDR3. Germline-derived CDR1 and CDR2 are SEHNR and FQNEAQ (reference sequence). Written as DNA, the CDR3 is TGTGCCAGCAGTCTTTTCGTGGCAGGATACACTGAGCAGTTCTTC. Protein: CASSLFVAGYTEQFF.

The genes are TRBV21-1 and TRBJ2-7; TRBD1, the table's D call, was not compared with the DNA. TRBV21-1 is a pseudogene locus. This CDR3 has 13 residues. The CDR3 coding sequence is TGTGCCAGCAGCAAGGTACAGACCTACGAGCAGTACTTC. Translation gives CASSKVQTYEQYF.

J is TRBJ1-2 and V is TRBV21-1; TRBD1 was called by the table and not checked on the DNA. TRBV21-1 is tagged as a pseudogene. This CDR3 is built from 14 residues. CDR3 in amino acids: CASRINRGSYGYTF. In DNA, the CDR3 is TGTGCCAGCAGAATAAACAGGGGATCCTATGGCTACACCTTC.

The chain is built from TRBV10-3 and TRBJ1-4; 10 bases are shared with TRBD1. Per the germline V gene, CDR1 is ENHRY and CDR2 is SYGVKD. This CDR3 is built from 14 residues. V lost 11 bases, J lost 6 bases, and 9 bases stayed unmatched. The chain's CDR3 is CAVRSGTGDEKLFF. The CDR3, as DNA: TGTGCCGTAAGATCCGGGACAGGGGATGAAAAACTGTTTTTT.

This sequence joins TRBV20-1 and TRBJ2-7, with 7 positions matching TRBD1. In germline, CDR1 is DFQATT, CDR2 SNEGSKA (reference sequence). Trimming removed 3 bases from V and 0 bases from J; junction bases left unmatched: 8. The CDR3 extends over 15 amino acids. CDR3 protein: CSASAPGTDSYEQYF. In DNA form, the CDR3 reads TGCAGTGCTAGTGCCCCCGGGACAGACTCCTACGAGCAGTACTTC.

V usage is TRBV11-2 and J usage is TRBJ1-6; 7 nucleotides align to TRBD1. The CDR3 spans 15 residues. CDR1 and CDR2 from the germline V gene are SGHAT and FQNNGV. V lost 1 base and J lost 13; bases outside the gene matches: 10. CDR3 bases: TGTGCCAGCAGCTTAGCCGGGACAGAGTTTGACCCCCTCCACTTT. It is translated as CASSLAGTEFDPLHF. Using reference TRBV11-2 and TRBJ1-6 for the parts outside the CDR3, the full variable domain is EAGVAQSPRYKIIEKRQSVAFWCNPISGHATLYWYQQILGQGPKLLIQFQNNGVVDDSQLPKDRFSAERLKGVDSTLKIQPAKLEDSAVYLCASSLAGTEFDPLHFGNGTRLTVT.

The chain joins TRBV18 to TRBJ2-7; possibly TRBD2 for D (5 bases). Looked up from germline, CDR1 is KGHSH and CDR2 is LQKENI. The CDR3 has 13 residues. V dropped 2 bases and J dropped 4 bases, with 9 bases sitting between them. CDR3 in amino acids: CASSPTGDYEQYF. CDR3 sequence (DNA): TGTGCCAGCTCACCAACCGGGGATTACGAGCAGTACTTC.

This clone was seen once. The CDR3 sequence is CASSLGQGMYEQYF. The CDR3 DNA sequence: TGTGCCAGCAGCTTGGGACAGGGGATGTACGAGCAGTACTTC. The rearrangement uses TRBV7-6 and TRBJ2-7; TRBD1 agrees at 10 bases. V was clipped by 3 bases and J by 4 bases; unmatched bases: 3. The CDR3 extends over 14 amino acids. CDR1 and CDR2 from the germline V gene are SGHVS and FNYEAQ.

The rearrangement links TRBV15 to TRBJ1-4; 7 bases align to TRBD1. In germline, CDR1 is LNHNV, CDR2 YYDKDF (reference sequence). This CDR3 region has 16 residues. The trim removed 3 bases at V and 3 bases at J, leaving 7 bases unmatched. The CDR3 coding sequence is TGTGCCACCAGCAGGCCCGGGGACAGTCCTAATGAAAAACTGTTTTTT. Translating it yields CATSRPGDSPNEKLFF.

The gene calls are TRBV5-1 and TRBJ1-4; D uncertain. The CDR3 contains 13 residues. V dropped 0 bases and J dropped 6 bases, with 6 bases sitting between them. Germline V gene sequence: CDR1 SGHRS, CDR2 YFSETQ. In DNA form, the CDR3 reads TGCGCCAGCAGCTTGGATATAGATGAAAAACTGTTTTTT. Amino acid sequence: CASSLDIDEKLFF.

This chain connects TRBV7-8 to TRBJ1-6, with TRBD1 identical over 8 bases. Germline V lookup: CDR1 SGHVS, CDR2 FQNEAQ. This CDR3 has 16 amino acids. Unmatched junction bases numbered 4, after V lost 1 base and J lost 5 bases. CDR3 DNA: TGTGCCAGCAGCTTAGAGGACAGGGCAAATAATTCACCCCTCCACTTT. This gives the protein CASSLEDRANNSPLHF.

The chain carries TRBV19 and TRBJ2-2, with D hard to call. The CDR3 runs to 14 residues. Germline V gene lookup returns CDR1 LNHDA and CDR2 SQIVND (reference sequence). With 7 bases removed from V and 1 base from J, the gap between germline ends came to 10 bases. The CDR3 here is CASTVRGNTGELFF. The CDR3 DNA reads as TGTGCCAGTACTGTGCGAGGGAACACCGGGGAGCTGTTTTTT.

V is TRBV21-1 and J is TRBJ1-4; TRBD1, the D gene given by the table, was not confirmed from the DNA. TRBV21-1 is tagged as a pseudogene. The CDR3 is 15 amino acids. The CDR3 loop is CASSYPGQGNEKLFF. For the CDR3, the DNA is TGTGCCAGCAGCTATCCGGGACAGGGGAATGAAAAACTGTTTTTT.

The chain joins TRBV6-6 to TRBJ2-7, with D maybe TRBD2 (6 bases). V shed 5 bases and J shed 5 bases, with 19 bases lying between them. Germline CDR1 MNHNY, CDR2 SVGAGI (reference sequence). CDR3 length equals 15 residues. The CDR3 DNA follows: TGTGCCAGCAGTCGCGGGCCAATGGGGGGTGACGAGCAGTACTTC. It specifies CASSRGPMGGDEQYF.

The V gene is TRBV7-9, the J gene TRBJ1-3; 9 nucleotides match TRBD1. Trimming at V came to 1 base and at J to 6 bases, leaving 7 bases not matched to a gene. Germline-derived CDR1 and CDR2 are SEHNR and FQNEAQ (reference sequence). This CDR3 is built from 16 residues. The CDR3: CASSLEWDRAVNTIYF. In nucleotides, the CDR3 is TGTGCCAGCAGCTTAGAATGGGACAGGGCTGTAAACACCATATATTTT.

The chain links TRBV21-1 to TRBJ1-2; the table's D call, TRBD1, has no DNA check behind it. TRBV21-1 is recorded as a pseudogene. The CDR3 has 14 amino acids. Here the CDR3 DNA reads TGTGCCAGCAGCAAAGGGGGCGCGATCTATGGCTACACCTTC. It yields the protein CASSKGGAIYGYTF.

The table lists this clone with a count of one. The rearrangement links TRBV5-5 to TRBJ1-6; 10 bases are shared with TRBD1. Germline CDR1 SGHKS, CDR2 YYEKEE (reference sequence). V was clipped by 4 bases and J by 8 bases; unmatched bases: 3. There are 14 residues in the CDR3. CDR3 sequence: CASSRTGGYSPLHF. CDR3 in DNA: TGTGCCAGCAGCAGGACAGGGGGGTATTCACCCCTCCACTTT. Based on the CDR3 plus reference TRBV5-5 and TRBJ1-6, the full variable domain is DAGVTQSPTHLIKTRGQQVTLRCSPISGHKSVSWYQQVLGQGPQFIFQYYEKEERGRGNFPDRFSARQFPNYSSELNVNALLLGDSALYLCASSRTGGYSPLHFGNGTRLTVT.

CDR3 amino acids: CASSFSDQPQHF. CDR3 coding DNA: TGTGCCAGCAGTTTTTCGGATCAGCCCCAGCATTTT. The rearrangement joins TRBV12-3 or TRBV12-4 to TRBJ1-5; D is unclear. Trimming removed 3 bases at V and 5 bases at J, with 5 bases between. CDR3 length equals 12 residues.

This chain joins TRBV15 and TRBJ2-3, with TRBD1 matching 9 bases. The CDR3 runs 16 residues. The V gene end was trimmed by 3 bases and the J gene end by 4 bases; junction bases not matched to a gene: 8. CDR1 and CDR2 (germline): LNHNV, YYDKDF (reference sequence). The CDR3 is CATSRDRGEGPDTQYF. The CDR3, as DNA: TGTGCCACCAGCAGGGACAGGGGTGAAGGGCCAGATACGCAGTATTTT.